This section outlines one TCR beta chain sequence together with its context. As originally analysed: Using reference gene primer amplification, nucleated cell counts were estimated. Profiling relied on immunoSEQ multiplex PCR, and the TCRdb table lists in-frame clones only, not all of them. The DNA gave D and trimming, while V, J and clone size come from that table. This table holds 300,000 to 400,000 clones, 89% found once. This sample was included in a study of blood T cell repertoires in COVID-19. The V end was cut by 2 bases, the J end by 5 bases, with 10 bases between. The germline V gene has CDR1 LNHDA and CDR2 SQIVND (reference sequence). The CDR3 is 14 residues long.

The V and J genes are TRBV19 and TRBJ1-5; D gene unclear. The sequenced material came from peripheral blood. This clonotype was obtained from a woman in her 30s with COVID-19, enrolled during active disease. In DNA, the CDR3 is TGTGCCAGTAGTATACTTGGCAGCGATCAGCCCCAGCATTTT. Translation gives CASSILGSDQPQHF.